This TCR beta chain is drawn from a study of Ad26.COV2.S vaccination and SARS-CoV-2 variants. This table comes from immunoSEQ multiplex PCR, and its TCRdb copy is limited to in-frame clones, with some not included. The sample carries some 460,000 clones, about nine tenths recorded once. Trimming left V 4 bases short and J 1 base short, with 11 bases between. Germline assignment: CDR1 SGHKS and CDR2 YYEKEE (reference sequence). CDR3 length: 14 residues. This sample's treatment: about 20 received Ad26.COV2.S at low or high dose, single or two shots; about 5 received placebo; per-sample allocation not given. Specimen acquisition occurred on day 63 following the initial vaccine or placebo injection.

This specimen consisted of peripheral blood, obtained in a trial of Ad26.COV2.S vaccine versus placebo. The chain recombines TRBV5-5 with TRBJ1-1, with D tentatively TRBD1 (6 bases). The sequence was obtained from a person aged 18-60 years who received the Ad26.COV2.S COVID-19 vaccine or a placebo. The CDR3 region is CASSLGHSNTEAFF. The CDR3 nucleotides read TGTGCCAGCAGCCTGGGACACTCGAACACTGAAGCTTTCTTT. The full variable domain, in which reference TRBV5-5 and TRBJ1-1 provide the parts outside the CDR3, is DAGVTQSPTHLIKTRGQQVTLRCSPISGHKSVSWYQQVLGQGPQFIFQYYEKEERGRGNFPDRFSARQFPNYSSELNVNALLLGDSALYLCASSLGHSNTEAFFGQGTRLTVV.